The entry that follows covers one T cell receptor beta chain sequence. The antigen is unknown. This sample is drawn from a study of read filtering for tumor transcriptome and immune sequencing. Study at large: By R-ISS, stages I, II and III held about 8, 17 and 7 patients. RNA-seq yielded only roughly 75 to 1,300 TCR reads, IR-seq about 4 to 10.27 million. Regarding the study as a whole: IR-seq and RNA-seq agreed better without single-read clonotypes.

From around 0.4 ug of RNA, a library with molecular barcoded alpha/delta and beta/gamma adaptors was made. TCRdb recomputed calls from the reads with MiXCR, one row per CDR3 protein. The sample includes about 63,000 distinct CDR3 sequences, about 15% of them seen just once. Sequenced material: a population of CD138-negative cells sorted from bone marrow. The TCR comes from a donor at least 40 years old with multiple myeloma.

As DNA, the CDR3 is TGTGCCAGCGGCAATCGTCCGGCCAGCACAGATACGCAGTATTTT. Its protein is CASGNRPASTDTQYF. The genes are TRBV5-5 and TRBJ2-3, with unresolved D. The CDR3 sequence is 15 residues long. The germline V gene has CDR1 SGHKS and CDR2 YYEKEE (reference sequence). The V gene lost 7 bases and the J gene lost 0 bases, with 15 bases spanning the gap.